These 20 T cell receptor beta chains came from one sample sequenced in a study of shared clonotypes between healthy human individuals. Only in-frame clones appear in the TCRdb table, and some are missing; sequencing was by immunoSEQ multiplex PCR. This table holds approximately 2.1 million clones, 93% found once. Material: naive CD4+ T cells from PBMCs. Subset of the sample: CD45RA+ positively selected. The receptors were gathered from a man between 18 and 35 years old in good health. Some clones in this sample may be carry-over from other donors' samples.

This chain joins TRBV27 and TRBJ2-3; a possible D gene is TRBD2 (5 bases). Trimming cost V 7 bases and J 4 bases, with 24 bases left between them. This CDR3 has 17 residues. The germline gives CDR1 MNHEY, CDR2 SMNVEV (reference sequence). CDR3 loop: CASNPMLGREGADTQYF. CDR3 nucleotide sequence: TGTGCCAGCAATCCAATGTTGGGCCGAGAGGGAGCAGATACGCAGTATTTT.

This clone was observed a single time. The chain couples TRBV27 to TRBJ2-7; 7 positions match TRBD1. V trimming: 2 bases; J trimming: 4 bases; junction bases outside the gene matches: 5. Germline CDR1 and CDR2: MNHEY and SMNVEV (reference sequence). This CDR3 spans 14 amino acids. CDR3 in DNA: TGTGCCAGCAGTTTAGAGGGGGCTTTTTACGAGCAGTACTTC. Encoded protein: CASSLEGAFYEQYF.

This chain uses TRBV28 with TRBJ2-4, with unresolved D. The germline V gene has CDR1 MDHEN and CDR2 SYDVKM. This CDR3 is 15 amino acids long. V gave up 5 bases and J gave up 3 bases, with 14 bases separating them. Here the CDR3 reads CASSLPGVGKNIQYF. The DNA for the CDR3 is TGTGCCAGCAGTCTTCCGGGTGTGGGCAAAAACATTCAGTACTTC.

The rearrangement joins TRBV28 to TRBJ1-1; D not certain. CDR3 length equals 15 residues. The germline V gene has CDR1 MDHEN and CDR2 SYDVKM. V was trimmed by 2 bases and J by 4 bases, leaving 14 bases between them. CDR3 region: CASSLPFRVVTEAFF. In DNA form, the CDR3 reads TGTGCCAGCAGTTTACCTTTCCGAGTTGTCACTGAAGCTTTCTTT.

The J gene is TRBJ1-5, the V gene TRBV2; 8 bases are shared with TRBD1. V lost 4 bases and J lost 2; bases outside the gene matches: 1. Germline V gives CDR1 SNHLY, CDR2 FYNNEI. The CDR3 consists of 14 residues. The CDR3 sequence is CASSAGQGNQPQHF. In nucleotides, the CDR3 is TGTGCCAGCAGTGCGGGACAGGGCAATCAGCCCCAGCATTTT.

This clone was counted a few times. The chain combines TRBV29-1 with TRBJ1-1, with D uncertain. Trimming shortened V by 3 bases and J by 3 bases, and 14 bases separated the two germline ends. This CDR3 contains 14 residues. Germline CDR1 and CDR2: SQVTM and ANQGSEA. Here the CDR3 reads CSVEDLPGDTEAFF. The CDR3 DNA reads as TGCAGCGTTGAGGACCTCCCTGGGGACACTGAAGCTTTCTTT.

The gene calls are TRBV28 and TRBJ2-7; D is uncertain. The germline V gene has CDR1 MDHEN and CDR2 SYDVKM. CDR3 length: 16 residues. Trimming took off 2 bases at V and 3 bases at J, with 17 bases between the two ends. The CDR3: CASSLSPAVGFYEQYF. CDR3 nucleotides: TGTGCCAGCAGTTTAAGTCCAGCAGTAGGATTCTACGAGCAGTACTTC. Using reference TRBV28 and TRBJ2-7 for the parts outside the CDR3, the full variable domain is DVKVTQSSRYLVKRTGEKVFLECVQDMDHENMFWYRQDPGLGLRLIYFSYDVKMKEKGDIPEGYSVSREKKERFSLILESASTNQTSMYLCASSLSPAVGFYEQYFGPGTRLTVT.

The chain combines TRBV7-2 with TRBJ2-1, with 8 bases identical to TRBD2. Germline V lookup: CDR1 SGHTA, CDR2 FQGNSA. V shed 4 bases, J shed 9 bases, and the junction held 14 bases outside the gene matches. This CDR3 comprises 16 residues. The CDR3 loop is CASSSSSRTSKPEQFF. CDR3 sequence (DNA): TGTGCCAGCAGCTCATCGAGCCGGACTAGCAAGCCTGAGCAGTTCTTC. Using reference TRBV7-2 and TRBJ2-1 for the parts outside the CDR3, the full variable domain is GAGVSQSPSNKVTEKGKDVELRCDPISGHTALYWYRQSLGQGLEFLIYFQGNSAPDKSGLPSDRFSAERTGGSVSTLTIQRTQQEDSAVYLCASSSSSRTSKPEQFFGPGTRLTVL.

In its sample, this clone was seen once. The chain combines TRBV19 with TRBJ2-3; no clear D. Germline V gene lookup returns CDR1 LNHDA and CDR2 SQIVND (reference sequence). CDR3 length: 14 amino acids. V gave up 6 bases and J gave up 8 bases, with 18 bases separating them. The CDR3 is CASRSRFPPGTQYF. DNA for the CDR3: TGTGCCAGTAGATCACGCTTTCCGCCAGGTACGCAGTATTTT.

The chain combines TRBV5-4 with TRBJ2-3, with 9 bases matching TRBD2. The CDR3 is 15 residues long. V shed 6 bases, J shed 4 bases, and the junction held 9 bases outside the gene matches. Germline CDR1 is SGHNT and CDR2 is YYREEE (reference sequence). CDR3 sequence reads: CASTNSGSGADTQYF. The CDR3, as DNA: TGTGCCAGCACCAATAGCGGGAGTGGGGCAGATACGCAGTATTTT.

This chain uses TRBV12-5 with TRBJ2-1; TRBD2 matches at 7 bases. The CDR3 totals 16 residues. With 0 bases clipped from V and 7 bases from J, the junction kept 9 bases outside the gene matches. CDR1 LGHNT and CDR2 FRNRAP come from the germline V gene. The CDR3 DNA is TGTGCTAGTGGTTTGGTACTGGGCGGGAGTGTAAATGAGCAGTTCTTC. Protein product: CASGLVLGGSVNEQFF.

The rearrangement links TRBV25-1 to TRBJ1-1; no firm D call. The CDR3 runs 13 residues. Germline CDR1 MGHDK, CDR2 SYGVNS. V gave up 6 bases and J gave up 0 bases, with 8 bases separating them. CDR3 loop: CASSMGLNTEAFF. CDR3 DNA sequence: TGTGCCAGCAGCATGGGGTTGAACACTGAAGCTTTCTTT.

The chain uses TRBV5-1 and TRBJ1-4; D unclear. V lost 6 bases, J lost 3 bases, and 15 bases lay in between. This CDR3 comprises 15 residues. Germline CDR1 SGHRS, CDR2 YFSETQ. Here the CDR3 reads CASTWGGSPNEKLFF. For the CDR3, the DNA is TGCGCCAGCACCTGGGGTGGCAGCCCTAATGAAAAACTGTTTTTT.

The chain has TRBV4-1 and TRBJ2-7; weak D call: TRBD2 (5 bases). Per the germline V gene, CDR1 is MGHRA and CDR2 is YSYEKL. CDR3 length equals 14 residues. Trimming shortened V by 4 bases and J by 2 bases, and 12 bases separated the two germline ends. The DNA of the CDR3 is TGCGCCAGCAGCCGGCCGGGGAGTCCCTACGAGCAGTACTTC. It is translated as CASSRPGSPYEQYF.

The CDR3 reads CASRLGGGRKTQYF. In DNA, the CDR3 is TGTGCCAGCAGACTTGGTGGGGGTCGGAAGACCCAGTACTTC. The chain combines TRBV6-5 with TRBJ2-5; tentatively, D is TRBD1 or TRBD2 (5 bases each). V was cut by 6 bases and J by 6 bases, with 17 bases left in between. The CDR3 length is 14 residues. Germline CDR1 reads MNHEY; CDR2 reads SVGAGI.

The chain carries TRBV28 and TRBJ2-1; D unresolved. The germline CDR1 and CDR2 sequences are MDHEN and SYDVKM. There are 15 residues in the CDR3. Trimming shortened V by 4 bases and J by 0 bases, and 10 bases separated the two germline ends. The CDR3 region has the DNA TGTGCCAGCAGTTCGGAGTCCCCCTCCTACAATGAGCAGTTCTTC. Its protein is CASSSESPSYNEQFF.

This sequence joins TRBV28 and TRBJ2-3; D possibly uses TRBD1 or TRBD2 (6 bases each). This CDR3 has 13 amino acids. CDR1 and CDR2 from the germline V gene are MDHEN and SYDVKM. Trimming shortened V by 7 bases and J by 4 bases, and 12 bases separated the two germline ends. The chain's CDR3 is CASKGGPPDTQYF. The CDR3 DNA reads as TGTGCCAGCAAAGGGGGGCCCCCAGATACGCAGTATTTT.

As for this clone: Given a much more abundant clone one base away, this may be a read error. The sample carries other DNA sequences with the same CDR3. The chain joins TRBV7-2 to TRBJ1-1; D not resolved. CDR1 SGHTA and CDR2 FQGNSA come from the germline V gene. The V gene lost 0 bases and the J gene lost 1 base, with 3 bases spanning the gap. This CDR3 has 13 residues. CDR3 residues: CASSLAGNTEAFF. CDR3 DNA sequence: TGTGCCAGCAGCTTAGCCGGGAACACTGAAGCTTTCTTT.

The chain uses TRBV28 and TRBJ2-5; 10 bases are a match to TRBD2. The CDR3 consists of 13 residues. V shed 8 bases, J shed 5 bases, and the junction held 5 bases outside the gene matches. From germline, CDR1 is MDHEN and CDR2 SYDVKM. CDR3 nucleotide sequence: TGTGCCAGCGTACTAGCGGGAAGGGAGACCCAGTACTTC. Translated, it gives CASVLAGRETQYF.

V gene TRBV7-9 combines with J gene TRBJ1-1, with D perhaps TRBD1 (6 bases). This CDR3 region has 14 residues. Germline CDR1 SEHNR, CDR2 FQNEAQ (reference sequence). The V end was cut by 6 bases, the J end by 6 bases, with 17 bases between. CDR3 nucleotide sequence: TGTGCCAGCAGTTTGGGGCAGGGGTTCCCTGAAGCTTTCTTT. The encoded protein is CASSLGQGFPEAFF. The complete variable domain, with remaining parts taken from reference TRBV7-9 and TRBJ1-1, reads DTGVSQNPRHKITKRGQNVTFRCDPISEHNRLYWYRQTLGQGPEFLTYFQNEAQLEKSRLLSDRFSAERPKGSFSTLEIQRTEQGDSAMYLCASSLGQGFPEAFFGQGTRLTVV.